A selection of T cell receptor beta chains follows, all from one sample in a study of blood T cell repertoires in COVID-19. Sequencing used immunoSEQ multiplex PCR; TCRdb keeps in-frame clones, though not all of them. The sample has tens of thousands of clones; over 70% are singletons. The specimen sequenced was peripheral blood. These receptors were obtained from a human donor in a cohort sampled during active COVID-19. Each CDR3 is given with its conserved first and last residue. The D gene is left open where the match is weak. Some rows have no size entry. The others give once, few or many, or a class for an expanded clone.

clone size	V gene	J gene	D gene	CDR3 DNA	CDR3 protein
NA	TRBV4-1	TRBJ2-4	TRBD2	TGCGCCAGCAGCCAAGATCGGGGGACTAGCGGGGTCGTAGCCAAAAACATTCAGTACTTC	CASSQDRGTSGVVAKNIQYF
few	TRBV19	TRBJ2-3	NA	TGTGCCAGTAGTAGGGATACGGGGAGCACAGATACGCAGTATTTT	CASSRDTGSTDTQYF
once	TRBV29-1	TRBJ2-7	TRBD1	TGCAGCGTGTCGGGGGACAGGGCTACCTACGAGCAGTACTTC	CSVSGDRATYEQYF
NA	TRBV9	TRBJ2-7	TRBD2	TGTGCCAGCAGCGTAGGAGGAGGTAGCGGGGAGGAGCAGTACTTC	CASSVGGGSGEEQYF
NA	TRBV7-9	TRBJ2-2	NA	TGTGCCAGCACCCCAATCACCGGGGAGCTGTTTTTT	CASTPITGELFF
NA	TRBV19	TRBJ2-7	TRBD2	TGTGCCAGTAGTATAGATGGGGGGGGACCCTACGAGCAGTACTTC	CASSIDGGGPYEQYF
NA	TRBV30	TRBJ1-5	NA	TGTGCCTGGAGTGGACAGACTTATCAGCCCCAGCATTTT	CAWSGQTYQPQHF
NA	TRBV4-2	TRBJ2-3	TRBD2	TGTGCCAGCAGCCGGAGGACTAGCGGGGGGGTAAGCACAGATACGCAGTATTTT	CASSRRTSGGVSTDTQYF
NA	TRBV4-1	TRBJ1-6	TRBD1	TGCGCCAGCAGCCATCAACAGGGGGAGAATTCACCCCTCCACTTT	CASSHQQGENSPLHF
NA	TRBV19	TRBJ1-5	NA	TGTGCCAGTAGTACCCGGGGGATCAGCAATCAGCCCCAGCATTTT	CASSTRGISNQPQHF
NA	TRBV4-1	TRBJ2-2	TRBD2	TGCGCCAGCAGCCGAATCCCAACTAGCGGGGGCACCGGGGAGCTGTTTTTT	CASSRIPTSGGTGELFF
NA	TRBV24-1	TRBJ1-2	TRBD1	TGTGCCACCAGTGAATGGACAGGGGGTGGCTACACCTTC	CATSEWTGGGYTF
NA	TRBV7-9	TRBJ2-7	NA	TGTGCCAGCAGCTATAATCGGGACAACGAGCAGTACTTC	CASSYNRDNEQYF
NA	TRBV4-1	TRBJ1-5	NA	TGCGCCAGCAGCCAAGAATTTGCCAGGCTCGATCAGCCCCAGCATTTT	CASSQEFARLDQPQHF
NA	TRBV29-1	TRBJ1-2	NA	TGCAGCGCACCCCGACAGAGCTATGGCTACACCTTC	CSAPRQSYGYTF
NA	TRBV11-1	TRBJ1-6	NA	TGTGCCAGCAGCTTAATTGACAGTCCGTATTCACCCCTCCACTTT	CASSLIDSPYSPLHF
few	TRBV5-4	TRBJ2-3	NA	TGTGCCAGCAGCGACGGACCACAGGGTACGCAGTATTTT	CASSDGPQGTQYF
once	TRBV5-6	TRBJ2-1	NA	TGTGCCAGCAGCTTGGTTGTGGGTTGGAGCTCCTACAATGAGCAGTTCTTC	CASSLVVGWSSYNEQFF
NA	TRBV2	TRBJ2-3	TRBD2	TGTGCCAGCAATAACGGGGGGGTCACAGATACGCAGTATTTT	CASNNGGVTDTQYF
NA	TRBV2	TRBJ2-3	TRBD2	TGTGCCAGCAGTGGGGCGGTCCGGGGGGAAAACACAGATACGCAGTATTTT	CASSGAVRGENTDTQYF
NA	TRBV19	TRBJ2-2	TRBD2	TGTGCCAGTAGTATCAGGCCGCTAGCGGAGGCCGGGGAGCTGTTTTTT	CASSIRPLAEAGELFF
NA	TRBV5-4	TRBJ2-1	TRBD1	TGTGCCAGCAGCATTTACCGGGACAGATACTCCTACAATGAGCAGTTCTTC	CASSIYRDRYSYNEQFF
NA	TRBV4-1	TRBJ1-2	NA	TGCGCCAGCAGCCAAGGTGGGCAGCTACTTAACTATGGCTACACCTTC	CASSQGGQLLNYGYTF
NA	TRBV9	TRBJ2-5	TRBD2	TGTGCCAGCAGCGTACAGCGGGGGGGCCTTGGAACCCAAGAGACCCAGTACTTC	CASSVQRGGLGTQETQYF
NA	TRBV28	TRBJ1-4	NA	TGTGCCAGCAGATCGAGCCTGGGAGGTAGGCTGTTTTTT	CASRSSLGGRLFF
NA	TRBV30	TRBJ2-7	TRBD1	TGTGCCTGGACTCCGGGACAGGGGGCCCCCGAGCAGTACTTC	CAWTPGQGAPEQYF
NA	TRBV10-1	TRBJ2-1	TRBD2	TGCGCCAGCAGTGAGAAGGCGCGGGGGGTTAGCAATGAGCAGTTCTTC	CASSEKARGVSNEQFF
NA	TRBV5-1	TRBJ2-7	NA	TGCGCCAGCAGCTTGGGGGTGGGCTACTCCTACGAGCAGTACTTC	CASSLGVGYSYEQYF
NA	TRBV29-1	TRBJ1-1	NA	TGCAGCGTTGACTTTCGCGAGGGTCTAGGCACTGAAGCTTTCTTT	CSVDFREGLGTEAFF
NA	TRBV3-1/TRBV3-2	TRBJ1-2	NA	TGTGCCAGCAGCCAAGTCGGGGGGTTCTATGGCTACACCTTC	CASSQVGGFYGYTF
NA	TRBV20-1	TRBJ2-4	TRBD1	TGCAGTGCTAGTACACAGGGGAAAAACATTCAGTACTTC	CSASTQGKNIQYF
NA	TRBV19	TRBJ2-1	TRBD2	TGTGCCAGTAGTATAGGGACTAGCGGTTTCACTGAGCAGTTCTTC	CASSIGTSGFTEQFF
NA	TRBV5-6	TRBJ2-5	NA	TGTGCCAGCAGCTTGGGGGGGCCGGCTGAGACCCAGTACTTC	CASSLGGPAETQYF
NA	TRBV5-4	TRBJ1-5	TRBD1	TGTGCCAGCCCAGGGGGGACCCATCAGCCCCAGCATTTT	CASPGGTHQPQHF
once	TRBV30	TRBJ2-7	TRBD1	TGTGCCTGGAGTCCCTCGGGACAGGGAGGAGACGAGCAGTACTTC	CAWSPSGQGGDEQYF
NA	TRBV7-2	TRBJ2-3	TRBD2	TGTGCCAGCAGCTCCAGGAGTAGCGGGGGGGCAGATACGCAGTATTTT	CASSSRSSGGADTQYF
NA	TRBV30	TRBJ1-2	TRBD1	TGTGCCTGGAACAGGGGGTCACGAGGCTACACCTTC	CAWNRGSRGYTF
NA	TRBV3-1/TRBV3-2	TRBJ2-6	NA	TGTGCCAGCAGCCACCACCATGCAGGGCCAGGGGCCAACGTCCTGACTTTC	CASSHHHAGPGANVLTF
NA	TRBV18	TRBJ2-3	NA	TGTGCCAGCTTAGGGGGTATCGGCACAGATACGCAGTATTTT	CASLGGIGTDTQYF
NA	TRBV7-9	TRBJ1-2	NA	TGTGCCAGCAGCGCCAGGGGTGGCTACACCTTC	CASSARGGYTF
NA	TRBV7-3	TRBJ2-3	TRBD2	TGTGCCAGCAGCCCACGTAGCGGGGCCACAGATACGCAGTATTTT	CASSPRSGATDTQYF
NA	TRBV30	TRBJ2-5	TRBD2	TGTGCCTGGAGTGAAGCGGGGGGAGAGACCCAGTACTTC	CAWSEAGGETQYF